This T cell receptor beta chain originates from a study of PD-1 blockade in classical Hodgkin lymphoma (TCRdb year 2020). Background on the whole study: Nivolumab dosing was 3 mg/kg intravenously every 2 weeks, continuing until either disease progression or unacceptable toxicity. The study used CyTOF and TCR beta sequencing to define a peripheral blood immune signature of response to PD-1 blockade in classical Hodgkin lymphoma. The investigation overall reported the following: Newly diagnosed patients were reported to have lower baseline TCR diversity than healthy donors, and relapsed/refractory patients were reported to have lower baseline TCR diversity still. Patients starting nivolumab less than 1 year after ASCT had lower diversity and were excluded from later analyses to avoid confounding by immune reconstitution. Trial patients achieving complete response had baseline diversity similar to newly diagnosed patients, whereas partial responders and progressors had significantly lower diversity. A significant rise by C4D1 was seen in CD4+ but not CD8+ TCR diversity (p=0.0027 vs p=0.16), with the rise being most apparent in complete responders (p=0.02). The study covered only a single clinical trial cohort, and the causes of the repertoire differences, possibly disease activity or prior therapy, were still not defined.

Genomic DNA was isolated using the Qiagen DNeasy kit from unsorted PBMCs as well as from negatively selected CD4+ and CD8+ fractions. TCR beta CDR3 regions were subjected to amplification by immunoSEQ multiplex PCR with primers that anneal to V and J segments. A synthetic immune receptor repertoire was used to minimize amplification bias, and remaining bias was computationally removed after sequencing. The study's own analysis went as follows. Repertoire diversity was quantified as the Shannon entropy index using custom Python scripts. Unsorted, CD4+ and CD8+ repertoires were analyzed separately, except in combined analyses where CD4+ and CD8+ sequences were merged in silico. Clonal expansion was defined as at least a 2-fold frequency increase after treatment relative to C1D1, with a pseudocount of 0.5 for undetected baseline clones. Singleton clones were defined as clones with 0 or 1 copy at C1D1, and non-singleton clones were defined as clones with 2 or more copies. By matching protein sequences in sorted samples from the same patient, clones expanded in unsorted samples were annotated as CD4+, CD8+ or unknown. Wilcoxon tests were applied to paired samples to test diversity changes from C1D1 to C4D1. TCRdb retrieved this table from immuneACCESS and kept in-frame rearrangements only. Not all clones are present; in checked studies, unresolved V genes account for under half, and no reason is known for the remainder. V and J calls and clone size are those listed in that table; D and trimming were worked out from the DNA. This sample lists some 52,000 clones; roughly 86% were detected once. The top ten constitute approximately 6.5% of the sample.

The time point label, as the study defines it: cycle 4 day 1 (C4D1), after around six weeks of nivolumab. Relapse after autologous stem cell transplantation had occurred in all trial patients, and cohorts A, B and C were distinguished by prior brentuximab vedotin exposure. The trial cohort included 55 to 65 patients with relapsed/refractory classical Hodgkin lymphoma, and each patient had a best overall response of complete response, partial response or progressive disease. Trial patients were treated with single-agent nivolumab in the multi-cohort phase II CheckMate 205 trial. An independent review committee assessed best overall response by applying the 2007 International Working Group response criteria. Trial PBMCs were obtained immediately prior to nivolumab initiation (C1D1) and on therapy at cycle 2 day 1 and cycle 4 day 1. Peripheral blood was collected in 8 mL Vacutainer Cell Preparation Tubes, from which PBMCs were isolated by centrifugation and then cryopreserved.

With regard to this clone: Its antigen has not been determined. Base quality data are lacking; no much larger clone is found one base away.

Inclusive of the bounding cysteine and phenylalanine, the CDR3 is 14 residues long. CDR3 DNA only is kept here, 42 bases in frame from base 1. Deletion took 2 bases off V and 1 base off J, with a span of 10 bases between the germline ends. Via the germline V gene, CDR1 is SGHRS and CDR2 YFSETQ. The source material was peripheral blood mononuclear cells (PBMCs), sampled before the fourth cycle of nivolumab. This TCR was recovered from a human donor with classical Hodgkin lymphoma. Here the chain combines TRBV5-1 and TRBJ2-7; matching of 6 bases hints at TRBD1 as the D gene. The CDR3 is CASSFWDTSYEQYF. In nucleotides, the sequence is TGCGCCAGCAGCTTTTGGGACACTTCCTACGAGCAGTACTTC.